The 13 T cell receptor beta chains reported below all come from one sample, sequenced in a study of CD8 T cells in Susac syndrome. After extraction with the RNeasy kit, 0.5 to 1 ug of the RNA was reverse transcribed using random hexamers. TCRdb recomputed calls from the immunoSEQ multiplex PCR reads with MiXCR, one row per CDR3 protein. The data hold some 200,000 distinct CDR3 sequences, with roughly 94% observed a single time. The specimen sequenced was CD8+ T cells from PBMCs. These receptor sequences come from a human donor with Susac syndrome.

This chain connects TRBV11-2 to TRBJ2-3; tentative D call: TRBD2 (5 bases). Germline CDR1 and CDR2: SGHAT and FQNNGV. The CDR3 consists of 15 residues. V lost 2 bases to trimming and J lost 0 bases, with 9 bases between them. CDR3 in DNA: TGTGCCAGCAGCTTACCCCGGACTAGCACAGATACGCAGTATTTT. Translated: CASSLPRTSTDTQYF.

CDR3 in amino acids: CASSLDRGRYEQYF. DNA for the CDR3: TGTGCCAGCAGCTTAGACAGGGGGCGTTACGAGCAGTACTTC. The chain joins TRBV7-8 to TRBJ2-7; 9 bases fit TRBD1. CDR3 length: 14 amino acids. Per the germline V gene, CDR1 is SGHVS and CDR2 is FQNEAQ. Unmatched junction bases numbered 2, after V lost 1 base and J lost 4 bases.

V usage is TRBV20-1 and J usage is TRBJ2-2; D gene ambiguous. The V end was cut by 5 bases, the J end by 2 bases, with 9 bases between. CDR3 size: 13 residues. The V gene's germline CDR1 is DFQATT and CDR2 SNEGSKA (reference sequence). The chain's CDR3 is CSARGSNTGELFF. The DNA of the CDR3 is TGCAGTGCTCGCGGATCTAACACCGGGGAGCTGTTTTTT.

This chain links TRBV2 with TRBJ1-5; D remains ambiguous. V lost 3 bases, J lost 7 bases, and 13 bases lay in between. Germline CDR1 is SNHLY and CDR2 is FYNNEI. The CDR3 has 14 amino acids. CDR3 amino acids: CASSDPDGSQPQHF. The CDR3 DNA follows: TGTGCCAGCAGTGACCCGGATGGGTCCCAGCCCCAGCATTTT. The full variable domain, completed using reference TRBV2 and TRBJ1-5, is EPEVTQTPSHQVTQMGQEVILRCVPISNHLYFYWYRQILGQKVEFLVSFYNNEISEKSEIFDDQFSVERPDGSNFTLKIRSTKLEDSAMYFCASSDPDGSQPQHFGDGTRLSIL.

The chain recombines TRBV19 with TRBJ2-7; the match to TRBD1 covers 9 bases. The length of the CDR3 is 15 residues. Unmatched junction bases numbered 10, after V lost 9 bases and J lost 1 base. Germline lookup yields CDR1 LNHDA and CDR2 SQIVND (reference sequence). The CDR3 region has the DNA TGTGCCAGCAATCAGGGACAGGGTTTTTCCTACGAGCAGTACTTC. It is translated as CASNQGQGFSYEQYF.

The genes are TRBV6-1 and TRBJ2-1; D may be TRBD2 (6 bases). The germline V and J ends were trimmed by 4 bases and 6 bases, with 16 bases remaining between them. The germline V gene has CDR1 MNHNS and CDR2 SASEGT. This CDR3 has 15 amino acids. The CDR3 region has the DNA TGTGCCAGCAGTGCAGGGCCACCCGGGAGCAATGAGCAGTTCTTC. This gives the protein CASSAGPPGSNEQFF.

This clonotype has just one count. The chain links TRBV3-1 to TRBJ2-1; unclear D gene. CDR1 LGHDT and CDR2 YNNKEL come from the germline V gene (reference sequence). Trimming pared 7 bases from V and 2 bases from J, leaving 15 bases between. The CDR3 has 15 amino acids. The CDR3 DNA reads TGTGCCAGCACCCTTGGAGTTAGTGCCTACAATGAGCAGTTCTTC. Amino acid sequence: CASTLGVSAYNEQFF.

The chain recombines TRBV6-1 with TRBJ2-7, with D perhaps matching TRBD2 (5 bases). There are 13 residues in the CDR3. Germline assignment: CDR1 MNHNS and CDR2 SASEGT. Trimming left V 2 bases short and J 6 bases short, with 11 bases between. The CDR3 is CASSERGFAEQYF. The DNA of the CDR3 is TGTGCCAGCAGTGAAAGAGGGTTTGCCGAGCAGTACTTC.

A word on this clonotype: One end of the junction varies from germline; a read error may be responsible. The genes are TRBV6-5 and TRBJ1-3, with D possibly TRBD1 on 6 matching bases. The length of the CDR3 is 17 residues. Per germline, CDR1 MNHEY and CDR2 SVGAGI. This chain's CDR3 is CASSSSYSGTTGNTIYF. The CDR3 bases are TGTGCCAGCAGCTCCTCCTATTCCGGGACAACTGGCAACACCATATATTTT.

CDR3 amino acids: CATRRDAQSYEQYF. Written as DNA, the CDR3 is TGTGCCACCAGGCGTGATGCCCAAAGCTACGAGCAGTACTTC. The chain has TRBV24-1 and TRBJ2-7; D call uncertain. The ends were cut back, 7 bases at V and 3 bases at J, with 15 bases in the middle. Germline loops: CDR1 KGHDR, CDR2 SFDVKD. The CDR3 sequence is 14 residues long.

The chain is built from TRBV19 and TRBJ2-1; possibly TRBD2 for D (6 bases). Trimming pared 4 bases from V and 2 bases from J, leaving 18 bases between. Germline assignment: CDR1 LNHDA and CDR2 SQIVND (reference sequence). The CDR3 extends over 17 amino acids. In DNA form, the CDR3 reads TGTGCCAGTAGTAACCCCCCCTGGGGGGAGACCTACAATGAGCAGTTCTTC. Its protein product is CASSNPPWGETYNEQFF.

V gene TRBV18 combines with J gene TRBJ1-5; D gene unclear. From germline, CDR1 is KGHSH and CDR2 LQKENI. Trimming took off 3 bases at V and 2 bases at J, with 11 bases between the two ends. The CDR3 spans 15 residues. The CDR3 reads CASSPFRQGNQPQHF. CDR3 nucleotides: TGTGCCAGCTCACCCTTCAGGCAGGGCAATCAGCCCCAGCATTTT. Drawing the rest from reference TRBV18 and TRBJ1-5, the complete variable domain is NAGVMQNPRHLVRRRGQEARLRCSPMKGHSHVYWYRQLPEEGLKFMVYLQKENIIDESGMPKERFSAEFPKEGPSILRIQQVVRGDSAAYFCASSPFRQGNQPQHFGDGTRLSIL.

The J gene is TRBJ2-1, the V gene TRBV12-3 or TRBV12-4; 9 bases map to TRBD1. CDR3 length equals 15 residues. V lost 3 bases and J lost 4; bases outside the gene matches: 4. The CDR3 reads CASSFRTGEYNEQFF. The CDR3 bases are TGTGCCAGCAGTTTTCGGACAGGGGAATACAATGAGCAGTTCTTC.